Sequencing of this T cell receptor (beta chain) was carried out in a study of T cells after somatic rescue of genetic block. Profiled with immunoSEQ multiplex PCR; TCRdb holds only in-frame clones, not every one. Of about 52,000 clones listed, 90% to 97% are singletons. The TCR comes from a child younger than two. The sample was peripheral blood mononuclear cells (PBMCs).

CDR3 coding DNA: TGTGCCAGCTCACAGGGGGCTGGAAACACCATATATTTT. The encoded protein is CASSQGAGNTIYF. The chain couples TRBV18 to TRBJ1-3, with D perhaps matching TRBD1 (6 bases). Germline values: CDR1 KGHSH, CDR2 LQKENI. Trimming took 4 bases from V and 2 from J, leaving 6 bases between them. The CDR3 runs to 13 residues.